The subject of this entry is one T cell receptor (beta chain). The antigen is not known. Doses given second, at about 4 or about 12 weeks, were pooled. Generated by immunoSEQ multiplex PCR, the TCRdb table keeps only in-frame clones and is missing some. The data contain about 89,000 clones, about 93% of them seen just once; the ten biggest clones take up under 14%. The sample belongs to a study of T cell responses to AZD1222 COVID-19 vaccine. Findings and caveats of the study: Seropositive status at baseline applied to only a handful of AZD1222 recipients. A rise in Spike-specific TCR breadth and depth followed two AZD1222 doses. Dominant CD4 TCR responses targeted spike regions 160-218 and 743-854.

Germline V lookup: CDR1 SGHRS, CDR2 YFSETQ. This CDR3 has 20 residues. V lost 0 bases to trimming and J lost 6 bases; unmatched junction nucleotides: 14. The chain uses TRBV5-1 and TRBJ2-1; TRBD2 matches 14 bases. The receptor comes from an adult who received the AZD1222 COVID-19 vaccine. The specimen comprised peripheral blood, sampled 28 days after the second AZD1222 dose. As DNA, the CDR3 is TGCGCCAGCAGCTTGGGGGTCTCCGGGACTAGCGGGAGTCTGGGCAATGAGCAGTTCTTC. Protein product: CASSLGVSGTSGSLGNEQFF.